The rows below give T cell receptor beta chains drawn from one sample of a study of CD8+CD57+ T cells in acquired aplastic anemia. TCRdb called the reads again in MiXCR, with one record for every CDR3 protein. Among around 230,000 distinct CDR3 sequences listed, 61% were seen once. The sequencing input was sorted CD4+, CD8+, or CD8+CD57+ T cells (not recorded which) from PBMCs. The receptors come from a human donor in good health. The CDR3 runs from the conserved cysteine through the conserved F or W. The D gene is left open where the match is weak.

V gene	D gene	J gene	CDR3 protein
TRBV7-8	.	TRBJ1-1	CASSLSLDTEAFF
TRBV4-2	TRBD1	TRBJ1-1	CASSQSQGQLNTEAFF
TRBV4-1	TRBD1	TRBJ1-2	CASSQDMTGVNYGYTF
TRBV7-3	.	TRBJ2-3	CASSHPDVYTDTQYF
TRBV5-1	.	TRBJ2-7	CASSLARTGPLGTYEQYF
TRBV4-1	TRBD2	TRBJ2-2	CASSQDPVLAGITGELFF
TRBV7-9	.	TRBJ2-2	CASTLTGDTGELFF
TRBV7-9	.	TRBJ1-1	CASSLSAQPSTEAFF
TRBV12-3/TRBV12-4	.	TRBJ2-1	CASSSVGLNEQFF
TRBV25-1	.	TRBJ2-3	CASSVTGTDTQYF
TRBV5-1	.	TRBJ2-1	CASSYRDTRSYNEQFF